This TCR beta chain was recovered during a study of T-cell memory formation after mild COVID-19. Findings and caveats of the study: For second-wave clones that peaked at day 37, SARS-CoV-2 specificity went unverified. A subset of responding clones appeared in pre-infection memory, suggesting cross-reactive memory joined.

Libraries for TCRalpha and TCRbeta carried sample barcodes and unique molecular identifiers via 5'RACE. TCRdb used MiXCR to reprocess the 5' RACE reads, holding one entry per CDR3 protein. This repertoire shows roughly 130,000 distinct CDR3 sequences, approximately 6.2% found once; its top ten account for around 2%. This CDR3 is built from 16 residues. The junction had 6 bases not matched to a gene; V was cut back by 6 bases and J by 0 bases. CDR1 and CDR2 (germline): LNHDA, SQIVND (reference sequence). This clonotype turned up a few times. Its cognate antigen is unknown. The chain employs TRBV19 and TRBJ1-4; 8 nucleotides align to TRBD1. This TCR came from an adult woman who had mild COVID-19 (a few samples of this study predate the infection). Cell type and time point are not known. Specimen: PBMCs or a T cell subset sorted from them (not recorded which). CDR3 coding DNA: TGTGCCAGTAGGCGGACAGGGAGGGCAACTAATGAAAAACTGTTTTTT. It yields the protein CASRRTGRATNEKLFF.